This T cell receptor (beta chain) was recorded in a study of blood T cell repertoires in COVID-19. Repertoires were generated with immunoSEQ multiplex PCR, while TCRdb's copy carries only in-frame clones and drops some. The data show 350,000 to 400,000 clones, less than 90% seen once. Participants were aged roughly 18 to 89 years, lived in under 25 US areas, and enrolled virtually. Researchers sorted participants into cohorts using their self-reported clinical history. Each recovered donor of Cohort 3 presented with two negative PCRs, clearance, or symptom resolution. Germline V gene data show CDR1 as SGDLS and CDR2 as YYNGEE. Trimming took 4 bases from V and 7 from J; bases not matched to a gene: 2. This CDR3 region has 13 residues.

The TCR comes from a woman in her thirties who had recovered from COVID-19. V and J are TRBV9 and TRBJ2-1; 10 bases map to TRBD2. The sample taken for sequencing was PBMCs or T cells enriched from blood (not recorded which). CDR3 amino acids: CASSRTSGNEQFF. DNA of the CDR3: TGTGCCAGCAGCCGGACTAGCGGAAATGAGCAGTTCTTC. Full variable domain (missing parts from reference TRBV9 and TRBJ2-1): DSGVTQTPKHLITATGQRVTLRCSPRSGDLSVYWYQQSLDQGLQFLIQYYNGEERAKGNILERFSAQQFPDLHSELNLSSLELGDSALYFCASSRTSGNEQFFGPGTRLTVL.